This entry describes one T cell receptor (beta chain). This entry comes from a study of CD8+ T cells in alopecia areata. The sample's treatment: oral pan-JAK inhibitor, 5-10 mg twice daily. Extraction and reverse transcription of RNA yielded cDNA as the sequencing template. Sequencing used immunoSEQ multiplex PCR; TCRdb keeps in-frame clones, though not all of them. There are 95,000 to 100,000 clones in the sample; 55% to 70% occur only once, and roughly 15% lies in the top ten. V was clipped by 3 bases and J by 7 bases, with 7 bases between them. Germline assignment: CDR1 SGHRS and CDR2 YFSETQ. CDR3 length: 11 amino acids.

The chain couples TRBV5-1 to TRBJ1-2; D uncertain. This sequence was found in a human donor with alopecia areata. The material sequenced was CD8+ T cells sorted from blood, taken at week 56, from a patient treated with tofacitinib. The CDR3 nucleotides are TGCGCCAGCAGCTCGGATGGTGGCTACACCTTC. It is translated as CASSSDGGYTF.